A selection of T cell receptor beta chains follows, all from one sample in a study of blood T cell repertoires in COVID-19. Produced via immunoSEQ multiplex PCR; TCRdb's table is partial and in-frame only. The data contain roughly 98,000 clones, 82% of them singletons. Source material: peripheral blood. The receptors come from a man aged 70-80 years with active or convalescent COVID-19. The conserved cysteine and the conserved F or W are not part of the CDR3 here. Fields, in order: V gene, D gene, J gene, CDR3 protein. A D gene is named only where the DNA matches it firmly.

>TRBV15|-|TRBJ1-1
ATKTRQDTEAF
>TRBV27|-|TRBJ1-5
ASTQSVLFLLAGNQPQH
>TRBV5-1|-|TRBJ2-1
ASSLNRERPSNEQF
>TRBV15|TRBD1|TRBJ2-1
ATSIIGQGLNEQF
>TRBV10-2|TRBD1|TRBJ1-1
ASSSRDSLFLNTEAF
>TRBV7-9|TRBD1|TRBJ2-7
ASSPAGTGGNEQY
>TRBV6-5|-|TRBJ1-2
ASGPRREWDYGYT
>TRBV10-3|TRBD1|TRBJ1-3
AISVGQGARNTIY
>TRBV19|-|TRBJ1-1
ASSILAGKVYTEAF
>TRBV6-5|-|TRBJ2-5
ASREPRETQY
>TRBV5-4|-|TRBJ2-1
ASSSKSSYNEQF
>TRBV5-1|-|TRBJ1-1
ASSLAEIAMNTEAF
>TRBV11-3|TRBD1|TRBJ1-1
ASSRGQSEAF
>TRBV3-1/TRBV3-2|TRBD1|TRBJ1-3
ASSHHRGAPGNTIY
>TRBV5-1|TRBD2|TRBJ2-3
ASSLFWGGTDTQY
>TRBV6-6|TRBD2|TRBJ2-1
ASSNLAGGYNEQF
>TRBV11-2|-|TRBJ2-1
ASSLDPASWPNEQF
>TRBV6-5|TRBD2|TRBJ2-5
ASSYSTGGEETQY
>TRBV24-1|TRBD2|TRBJ2-2
ATSDRLAGSGELF
>TRBV2|-|TRBJ1-1
ASSVGGRGNTEAF
>TRBV7-9|-|TRBJ1-3
ASSLVDTIY
>TRBV29-1|-|TRBJ2-3
SVSNTDTQY
>TRBV5-6|TRBD1|TRBJ1-1
ASSRRTGLNTEAF